Presented here are 32 T cell receptor beta chains from one specimen sequenced in a study of technical replicates of blood from a few donors. The repertoire was sequenced with immunoSEQ multiplex PCR; TCRdb's copy has only in-frame clones and lacks some. This sample has tens of thousands of clones, with roughly 92% found just once. The sample consisted of T cells isolated from PBMCs. All receptors derive from a human donor in good health.

This chain uses TRBV29-1 with TRBJ1-2; D may be TRBD1 (5 bases). V lost 4 bases to trimming and J lost 4 bases, with 19 bases between them. The CDR3 contains 15 residues. Germline CDR1 is SQVTM and CDR2 is ANQGSEA. Here the CDR3 reads CSVGPPGQALYGYTF. The CDR3, as DNA: TGCAGCGTTGGACCCCCTGGACAAGCCCTCTATGGCTACACCTTC.

J is TRBJ1-3 and V is TRBV30, with 7 bases that match TRBD1. Germline assignment: CDR1 GTSNPN and CDR2 SVGIG (reference sequence). V gave up 7 bases and J gave up 4 bases; unmatched junction bases: 10. CDR3 length equals 14 residues. The CDR3 DNA reads as TGTGCCTCCCCTAAGACAGGGTTGGGAAACACCATATATTTT. Protein: CASPKTGLGNTIYF.

The rearrangement uses TRBV5-4 and TRBJ2-5, with 11 nucleotides matching TRBD2. Germline V gene data show CDR1 as SGHNT and CDR2 as YYREEE (reference sequence). This CDR3 is built from 14 residues. V shed 4 bases, J shed 4 bases, and the junction held 3 bases outside the gene matches. CDR3 region: CASSPGLAVETQYF. The CDR3 DNA reads TGTGCCAGCAGCCCGGGACTAGCGGTAGAGACCCAGTACTTC.

V and J are TRBV11-3 and TRBJ1-1; D ambiguous. The CDR3 sequence is 14 residues long. Trimming removed 0 bases at V and 1 base at J, with 6 bases between. CDR1 is SGHNT, CDR2 YENEEA, per germline. CDR3 in DNA: TGTGCCAGCAGCTTAGAAGTCGGGAACACTGAAGCTTTCTTT. It translates to CASSLEVGNTEAFF. The full variable domain, in which reference TRBV11-3 and TRBJ1-1 provide the parts outside the CDR3, is EAGVVQSPRYKIIEKKQPVAFWCNPISGHNTLYWYLQNLGQGPELLIRYENEEAVDDSQLPKDRFSAERLKGVDSTLKIQPAELGDSAVYLCASSLEVGNTEAFFGQGTRLTVV.

The table lists this clone with a count of one. The chain has TRBV6-5 and TRBJ1-3, with D perhaps TRBD1 (6 bases). V gave up 6 bases and J gave up 3 bases, with 15 bases separating them. The CDR3 length is 15 residues. Per the germline V gene, CDR1 is MNHEY and CDR2 is SVGAGI. The CDR3 is CASSYLRDIGNTIYF. The CDR3 region has the DNA TGTGCCAGCAGCTACCTCCGGGACATTGGAAACACCATATATTTT.

This chain uses TRBV7-2 with TRBJ2-1; D gene ambiguous. The CDR3 spans 15 residues. Trimming removed 3 bases from V and 0 bases from J, with 9 bases in between. Germline V CDR1 and CDR2: SGHTA, FQGNSA. The CDR3 sequence: CASSFLSDSYNEQFF. In nucleotides, the CDR3 is TGTGCCAGCAGCTTTTTAAGCGACTCCTACAATGAGCAGTTCTTC.

This sequence joins TRBV29-1 and TRBJ1-3; D gene ambiguous. The germline gives CDR1 SQVTM, CDR2 ANQGSEA. V was cut by 4 bases and J by 0 bases, with 7 bases left in between. This CDR3 is built from 13 residues. The CDR3 coding sequence is TGCAGCGTTGGGCCGATCTCTGGAAACACCATATATTTT. As protein: CSVGPISGNTIYF.

This clone has a single count. V is TRBV7-2 and J is TRBJ1-2; 10 bases fit TRBD1. The V gene's germline CDR1 is SGHTA and CDR2 FQGNSA. There are 16 residues in the CDR3. V lost 8 bases to trimming and J lost 8 bases; unmatched junction nucleotides: 17. In DNA form, the CDR3 reads TGTGCCAGCGGTGGGGGACAGGGGACGCCCCCTGACGGCTACACCTTC. Its protein is CASGGGQGTPPDGYTF.

The chain links TRBV28 to TRBJ2-7, with 8 nucleotides matching TRBD1. Trimming cost V 1 base and J 6 bases; bases outside gene matches: 5. This CDR3 has 14 amino acids. CDR1 and CDR2 (germline): MDHEN, SYDVKM. DNA of the CDR3: TGTGCCAGCAGTTTATCGCTACAGGGGGGCGAGCAGTACTTC. Translation gives CASSLSLQGGEQYF. The variable domain in full, with the rest retrieved from reference TRBV28 and TRBJ2-7, is DVKVTQSSRYLVKRTGEKVFLECVQDMDHENMFWYRQDPGLGLRLIYFSYDVKMKEKGDIPEGYSVSREKKERFSLILESASTNQTSMYLCASSLSLQGGEQYFGPGTRLTVT.

The chain couples TRBV5-6 to TRBJ2-7, with D unresolved. Germline values: CDR1 SGHDT, CDR2 YYEEEE. Deletions cut 2 bases from V and 6 bases from J, with 6 bases between. CDR3 length: 11 residues. Here the CDR3 reads CASSFSSEQYF. The CDR3 bases are TGTGCCAGCAGCTTTAGTAGCGAGCAGTACTTC.

The CDR3 sequence: CASSPLGLNYEQYF. Written as DNA, the CDR3 is TGTGCCAGCAGCCCGCTGGGGCTAAACTACGAGCAGTACTTC. The V and J genes are TRBV7-2 and TRBJ2-7; TRBD1 might be the D (5 bases). V lost 5 bases and J 3 bases, leaving 14 bases between the germline ends. The germline gives CDR1 SGHTA, CDR2 FQGNSA. This CDR3 comprises 14 residues.

The sample holds a few counts of this clone. The genes are TRBV19 and TRBJ1-2; D ambiguous. The germline gives CDR1 LNHDA, CDR2 SQIVND (reference sequence). V was trimmed by 1 base and J by 4 bases, leaving 22 bases between them. The CDR3 sequence is 18 residues long. The CDR3 region is CASSIGVEVLSVTYGYTF. DNA of the CDR3: TGTGCCAGTAGTATAGGGGTGGAGGTCCTTTCCGTCACCTATGGCTACACCTTC.

The chain has TRBV5-1 and TRBJ1-2; a weak D match, TRBD1 (6 bases). Trimming pared 0 bases from V and 4 bases from J, leaving 10 bases between. Germline-derived CDR1 and CDR2 are SGHRS and YFSETQ. The length of the CDR3 is 14 residues. CDR3 coding DNA: TGCGCCAGCAGCTTGGACAGGGATACCTATGGCTACACCTTC. Amino acid sequence: CASSLDRDTYGYTF.

The V and J genes are TRBV10-3 and TRBJ2-3, with D tentatively TRBD2 (6 bases). The CDR3 extends over 19 amino acids. Looked up from germline, CDR1 is ENHRY and CDR2 is SYGVKD. V lost 8 bases and J 2 bases, leaving 29 bases between the germline ends. The CDR3 DNA reads as TGTGCCATCCCGAATCCGGGGTTAGCGGTGGGATATATCACAGATACGCAGTATTTT. Translation gives CAIPNPGLAVGYITDTQYF.

V and J are TRBV28 and TRBJ1-1; TRBD1 might be the D (6 bases). The CDR3 length is 12 residues. V lost 6 bases and J 10 bases, leaving 15 bases between the germline ends. The germline V gene encodes CDR1 MDHEN and CDR2 SYDVKM. The CDR3 nucleotides are TGTGCCAGCAGGGGGCGGGGGCTGATAGCTTTCTTT. Its translation is CASRGRGLIAFF.

This clone is a singleton in its sample. The chain recombines TRBV7-3 with TRBJ2-5; 14 nucleotides align to TRBD2. This CDR3 spans 16 amino acids. J lost 5 bases, V lost 5 bases, and 7 bases had no gene match. Germline loops: CDR1 SGHTA, CDR2 FQGTGA. CDR3 DNA: TGTGCCAGCAGCAAGGGACTAGCGGGAGACCGGGAGACCCAGTACTTC. Translation gives CASSKGLAGDRETQYF.

The rearrangement links TRBV7-7 to TRBJ2-1; TRBD2 matches 13 bases. V was pared by 5 bases and J by 7 bases, with 8 bases of the junction left unmatched. The germline CDR1 and CDR2 sequences are SSHAT and FNYEAQ (reference sequence). The CDR3 has 16 residues. CDR3 coding DNA: TGTGCCAGCAGCCTACGACTAGCGGGAGGCCGGAATGAGCAGTTCTTC. It specifies CASSLRLAGGRNEQFF.

The gene calls are TRBV7-7 and TRBJ2-2; no firm D call. Trimming took 1 base from V and 2 from J, leaving 5 bases between them. Germline CDR1 reads SSHAT; CDR2 reads FNYEAQ (reference sequence). The CDR3 is made up of 14 amino acids. This chain's CDR3 is CASSLDTNTGELFF. The CDR3, as DNA: TGTGCCAGCAGCTTAGACACAAACACCGGGGAGCTGTTTTTT.

This chain uses TRBV19 with TRBJ2-5, with D tentatively TRBD2 (6 bases). V lost 5 bases and J 2 bases, leaving 15 bases between the germline ends. There are 15 residues in the CDR3. Germline CDR1 is LNHDA and CDR2 is SQIVND (reference sequence). This CDR3 reads CASSRVGLPQETQYF. DNA for the CDR3: TGTGCCAGTAGTCGGGTGGGACTTCCTCAAGAGACCCAGTACTTC.

The V gene is TRBV7-8, the J gene TRBJ2-1; maybe TRBD2 (6 bases). The V end was cut by 1 base, the J end by 5 bases, with 12 bases between. The CDR3 is 15 amino acids. CDR1 is SGHVS, CDR2 FQNEAQ, per germline. The CDR3 spells CASSLGGAGNNEQFF. As DNA, the CDR3 is TGTGCCAGCAGCTTAGGCGGGGCAGGGAACAATGAGCAGTTCTTC.

The rearrangement uses TRBV4-3 and TRBJ2-1; tentative D call: TRBD1 (5 bases). The CDR3 consists of 16 residues. CDR1 and CDR2 from the germline V gene are LGHNA and YSLEER. V lost 0 bases and J lost 3, with 12 bases in between. CDR3 DNA: TGCGCCAGCAGCCAAGATCCAGGGCCGGGCTACAATGAGCAGTTCTTC. Translating it yields CASSQDPGPGYNEQFF.

The chain joins TRBV11-3 to TRBJ1-1, with 7 bases identical to TRBD1. CDR1 is SGHNT, CDR2 YENEEA, per germline. The CDR3 is 15 residues long. V lost 1 base to trimming and J lost 1 base; unmatched junction nucleotides: 3. The CDR3 is CASSLVRGQNTEAFF. CDR3 nucleotides: TGTGCCAGCAGCTTAGTAAGGGGGCAGAACACTGAAGCTTTCTTT.

The chain employs TRBV10-3 and TRBJ2-1; 10 bases match TRBD1. CDR3 length: 14 amino acids. Trimming took 7 bases from V and 8 from J; bases not matched to a gene: 8. Germline CDR1 reads ENHRY; CDR2 reads SYGVKD. CDR3 nucleotides: TGTGCCATCAATTCAGACAGGGGGCGGGATGAGCAGTTCTTC. This sequence encodes CAINSDRGRDEQFF.

The chain recombines TRBV6-1 with TRBJ2-7, with unresolved D. The CDR3 sequence is 13 residues long. Germline V gene sequence: CDR1 MNHNS, CDR2 SASEGT. V was cut by 7 bases and J by 3 bases, with 13 bases left in between. CDR3 sequence: CASTPYSNYEQYF. DNA for the CDR3: TGTGCCAGCACTCCCTATTCGAACTACGAGCAGTACTTC.

The V and J genes are TRBV6-5 and TRBJ2-1; 7 bases are shared with TRBD2. The trim removed 4 bases at V and 5 bases at J, leaving 2 bases unmatched. In germline, CDR1 is MNHEY, CDR2 SVGAGI. The CDR3 contains 13 residues. As DNA, the CDR3 is TGTGCCAGCAGTTCGGGACTAAACAATGAGCAGTTCTTC. It codes for CASSSGLNNEQFF.

CDR3 DNA: TGCGCCAGCAGCCATCCATTAGGAGGGAGGGGGAACAATGAGCAGTTCTTC. Translated: CASSHPLGGRGNNEQFF. The rearrangement uses TRBV4-1 and TRBJ2-1; D may be TRBD2 (7 bases). Germline V gene data show CDR1 as MGHRA and CDR2 as YSYEKL. Trimming removed 3 bases from V and 5 bases from J, with 20 bases in between. The length of the CDR3 is 17 residues.

The chain's CDR3 is CASSGLAGVAREQFF. The CDR3, as DNA: TGTGCCAGCAGCGGACTAGCGGGAGTCGCCCGTGAGCAGTTCTTC. The chain joins TRBV9 to TRBJ2-1; 12 bases match TRBD2. Per germline, CDR1 SGDLS and CDR2 YYNGEE. CDR3 length: 15 residues. Unmatched junction bases numbered 7, after V lost 3 bases and J lost 9 bases.

The chain is built from TRBV19 and TRBJ1-4; 7 bases fit TRBD1. After removal of 4 bases from V and 1 base from J, the junction contained 3 bases not matched to a gene. The CDR3 contains 15 residues. Germline V gives CDR1 LNHDA, CDR2 SQIVND (reference sequence). CDR3 sequence: CASSTYRGTNEKLFF. The CDR3 bases are TGTGCCAGTAGTACCTACAGGGGAACTAATGAAAAACTGTTTTTT. The full variable domain, in which reference TRBV19 and TRBJ1-4 provide the parts outside the CDR3, is DGGITQSPKYLFRKEGQNVTLSCEQNLNHDAMYWYRQDPGQGLRLIYYSQIVNDFQKGDIAEGYSVSREKKESFPLTVTSAQKNPTAFYLCASSTYRGTNEKLFFGSGTQLSVL.

The chain is built from TRBV7-9 and TRBJ1-2; a possible D gene is TRBD1 (5 bases). CDR3 size: 12 residues. Trimming removed 4 bases at V and 8 bases at J, with 11 bases between. The V gene's germline CDR1 is SEHNR and CDR2 FQNEAQ (reference sequence). CDR3: CASSWGQQGYTF. As DNA, the CDR3 is TGTGCCAGCAGCTGGGGCCAACAGGGCTACACCTTC.

The rearrangement uses TRBV4-1 and TRBJ2-3, with 8 bases matching TRBD2. This CDR3 has 15 residues. V was clipped by 4 bases and J by 4 bases; unmatched bases: 7. From germline, CDR1 is MGHRA and CDR2 YSYEKL. CDR3 residues: CASSLIGLAPDTQYF. The CDR3, as DNA: TGCGCCAGCAGCCTGATTGGACTAGCTCCAGATACGCAGTATTTT.

The chain couples TRBV5-4 to TRBJ2-7; TRBD1 matches at 7 bases. This CDR3 is 14 amino acids long. Looked up from germline, CDR1 is SGHNT and CDR2 is YYREEE (reference sequence). With V trimmed by 8 bases and J by 0 bases, 8 bases remained unmatched. The CDR3 loop reads CASSSQGSSYEQYF. DNA of the CDR3: TGTGCCAGTTCCTCACAGGGGAGCTCCTACGAGCAGTACTTC.

This clone was recorded a few times. The chain uses TRBV19 and TRBJ1-1; 8 bases align to TRBD1. The germline gives CDR1 LNHDA, CDR2 SQIVND (reference sequence). V lost 3 bases to trimming and J lost 2 bases; unmatched junction nucleotides: 2. This CDR3 has 14 amino acids. CDR3 loop: CASSMGQANTEAFF. The CDR3 DNA is TGTGCCAGTAGTATGGGACAGGCTAACACTGAAGCTTTCTTT.